The 24 T cell receptor beta chains in this list originate from one sample, sequenced in a study of T cell changes during pregnancy in multiple sclerosis. Clones were sequenced by immunoSEQ multiplex PCR, and TCRdb holds only the in-frame ones, with some missing. The sample has over 30,000 clones, 80% to 90% seen once. The input for sequencing was CD8+ T cells from peripheral blood mononuclear cells, taken in the third trimester of pregnancy. The receptors shown here come from a female donor with multiple sclerosis, enrolled in a pregnancy study.

The V gene is TRBV13, the J gene TRBJ1-2, with 8 bases fitting TRBD1. Germline CDR1 is PRHDT and CDR2 is FYEKMQ (reference sequence). This CDR3 region has 16 residues. After removal of 4 bases from V and 8 bases from J, the junction contained 15 bases not matched to a gene. The CDR3 loop reads CASSSNARQGKGGYTF. CDR3 nucleotides: TGTGCCAGCAGCTCGAACGCGAGACAGGGGAAAGGGGGCTACACCTTC.

The gene calls are TRBV5-4 and TRBJ2-1; TRBD2 matches at 11 bases. This CDR3 region has 15 residues. V gave up 3 bases and J gave up 5 bases; unmatched junction bases: 4. Germline V CDR1 and CDR2: SGHNT, YYREEE (reference sequence). CDR3 in amino acids: CASSSGLAVNNEQFF. CDR3 sequence (DNA): TGTGCCAGCAGCTCGGGACTAGCGGTCAACAATGAGCAGTTCTTC. Drawing the rest from reference TRBV5-4 and TRBJ2-1, the complete variable domain is ETGVTQSPTHLIKTRGQQVTLRCSSQSGHNTVSWYQQALGQGPQFIFQYYREEENGRGNFPPRFSGLQFPNYSSELNVNALELDDSALYLCASSSGLAVNNEQFFGPGTRLTVL.

This sequence joins TRBV7-2 and TRBJ2-7; D not resolved. Germline-derived CDR1 and CDR2 are SGHTA and FQGNSA. With 4 bases removed from V and 3 bases from J, the gap between germline ends came to 13 bases. This CDR3 region has 14 residues. CDR3 region: CASSSSGRRYEQYF. Written as DNA, the CDR3 is TGTGCCAGCAGCTCCTCTGGCAGGCGCTACGAGCAGTACTTC.

The CDR3 sequence: CASSREGGYHEKLFF. In nucleotides, the CDR3 is TGCGCCAGCAGCCGTGAAGGGGGTTACCACGAAAAACTGTTTTTT. The chain links TRBV5-1 to TRBJ1-4; D is perhaps TRBD1 (6 bases). The CDR3 spans 15 residues. V lost 4 bases and J 8 bases, leaving 18 bases between the germline ends. Per germline, CDR1 SGHRS and CDR2 YFSETQ. Using reference TRBV5-1 and TRBJ1-4 for the parts outside the CDR3, the full variable domain is KAGVTQTPRYLIKTRGQQVTLSCSPISGHRSVSWYQQTPGQGLQFLFEYFSETQRNKGNFPGRFSGRQFSNSRSEMNVSTLELGDSALYLCASSREGGYHEKLFFGSGTQLSVL.

The chain is built from TRBV7-9 and TRBJ1-2; TRBD1 agrees at 8 bases. The germline V gene has CDR1 SEHNR and CDR2 FQNEAQ (reference sequence). The CDR3 contains 16 residues. The trim removed 4 bases at V and 8 bases at J, leaving 15 bases unmatched. CDR3 DNA sequence: TGTGCCAGCAGCTCCTTGACAGGGGCGCGGGTTAGAGGCTACACCTTC. This codes for CASSSLTGARVRGYTF.

This sequence joins TRBV7-9 and TRBJ2-7; D may be TRBD1 (6 bases). CDR1 is SEHNR, CDR2 FQNEAQ, per germline (reference sequence). The CDR3 contains 13 residues. V lost 1 base and J lost 4, with 8 bases in between. The DNA for the CDR3 is TGTGCCAGCAGCTTAGGGACAGAATACGAGCAGTACTTC. Translation: CASSLGTEYEQYF.

The genes are TRBV7-9 and TRBJ1-2; D unresolved. The germline gives CDR1 SEHNR, CDR2 FQNEAQ (reference sequence). The CDR3 covers 13 residues. V was cut by 1 base and J by 2 bases, with 5 bases left in between. In nucleotides, the CDR3 is TGTGCCAGCAGCTTAGTCGTGAACTATGGCTACACCTTC. Translated, it gives CASSLVVNYGYTF.

J is TRBJ1-6 and V is TRBV7-9, with D perhaps TRBD1 (6 bases). Germline lookup yields CDR1 SEHNR and CDR2 FQNEAQ (reference sequence). Trimming removed 5 bases from V and 11 bases from J, with 22 bases in between. The CDR3 spans 16 residues. The CDR3 DNA sequence: TGTGCCAGCAGCGTATCAAAGCCAGGGACAAGGGCACCCCTCCACTTT. Its protein is CASSVSKPGTRAPLHF. The full variable domain, rest sourced from reference TRBV7-9 and TRBJ1-6, is DTGVSQNPRHKITKRGQNVTFRCDPISEHNRLYWYRQTLGQGPEFLTYFQNEAQLEKSRLLSDRFSAERPKGSFSTLEIQRTEQGDSAMYLCASSVSKPGTRAPLHFGNGTRLTVT.

This clone has only a few counts. The rearrangement uses TRBV6-4 and TRBJ2-2, with TRBD1 matching over 7 bases. CDR3 length: 14 residues. Per the germline V gene, CDR1 is MRHNA and CDR2 is SNTAGT. The V and J ends lost 2 bases and 3 bases, in that order; junction bases with no gene match: 0. The CDR3 loop reads CASSDRGHTGELFF. CDR3 sequence (DNA): TGTGCCAGCAGTGACAGGGGGCACACCGGGGAGCTGTTTTTT.

This chain joins TRBV18 and TRBJ2-5; tentatively, D is TRBD2 (7 bases). Trimming left V 0 bases short and J 5 bases short, with 16 bases between. The CDR3 is 16 amino acids. Germline V gene data show CDR1 as KGHSH and CDR2 as LQKENI. CDR3 coding DNA: TGTGCCAGCTCACCACCTGCGGGGGCTTCAGGGGAGACCCAGTACTTC. Translating gives CASSPPAGASGETQYF.

This clone has only a few counts. This chain joins TRBV2 and TRBJ2-3, with TRBD2 identical over 13 bases. Germline values: CDR1 SNHLY, CDR2 FYNNEI. V was clipped by 4 bases and J by 1 base; unmatched bases: 5. This CDR3 spans 17 amino acids. The CDR3 sequence is CASSGTSGSGRTDTQYF. The CDR3 region has the DNA TGTGCCAGCAGTGGGACTAGCGGGAGCGGGCGCACAGATACGCAGTATTTT.

To note about this clone: At the DNA level, this CDR3 is encoded by other sequences in the same sample as well. This chain links TRBV27 with TRBJ2-1; 12 bases match TRBD2. Germline loops: CDR1 MNHEY, CDR2 SMNVEV (reference sequence). Losses at the gene ends were 5 bases for V and 4 bases for J; bases not matched to a gene: 3. This CDR3 has 15 amino acids. CDR3 loop: CASSPGTSGYNEQFF. The DNA for the CDR3 is TGTGCCAGCAGTCCGGGGACTAGCGGGTACAATGAGCAGTTCTTC.

This clone appeared a single time. The V call is TRBV28, the J call TRBJ1-1, with 7 bases aligning to TRBD1. V gave up 3 bases and J gave up 4 bases; unmatched junction bases: 5. This CDR3 spans 14 amino acids. Per the germline V gene, CDR1 is MDHEN and CDR2 is SYDVKM. The CDR3 protein is CASSFQGGVTEAFF. Here the CDR3 DNA reads TGTGCCAGCAGTTTCCAGGGGGGTGTCACTGAAGCTTTCTTT.

This clone was picked up one time. The chain is built from TRBV27 and TRBJ2-7, with a weak D call TRBD2 (6 bases). V lost 7 bases and J lost 6, with 10 bases in between. The V gene's germline CDR1 is MNHEY and CDR2 SMNVEV (reference sequence). The CDR3 is 11 amino acids. CDR3 nucleotide sequence: TGTGCCAGCATATTGGGAGGCGAGCAGTACTTC. Its translation is CASILGGEQYF.

The rearrangement joins TRBV2 to TRBJ1-6; no reliable D call. From germline, CDR1 is SNHLY and CDR2 FYNNEI. The V end was cut by 1 base, the J end by 0 bases, with 4 bases between. This CDR3 contains 15 residues. The CDR3 protein is CASSEGHSYNSPLHF. The CDR3 bases are TGTGCCAGCAGTGAAGGACACTCCTATAATTCACCCCTCCACTTT.

The V and J genes are TRBV28 and TRBJ2-1, with 10 bases aligning to TRBD2. Germline V CDR1 and CDR2: MDHEN, SYDVKM. The CDR3 runs to 17 residues. J gave up 6 bases and V 5 bases, and 13 bases lay outside the gene matches. CDR3 sequence: CASSPLPSLAGVNEQFF. In nucleotides, the CDR3 is TGTGCCAGCAGTCCGCTCCCCAGTCTAGCGGGAGTCAATGAGCAGTTCTTC.

CDR3 in DNA: TGTGCCAGCTCACTAACCTCCGGACAGGGGACCCCCTACGAGCAGTACTTC. It encodes CASSLTSGQGTPYEQYF. The chain has TRBV18 and TRBJ2-7; the match to TRBD1 covers 9 bases. CDR1 and CDR2 from the germline V gene are KGHSH and LQKENI. V trimming: 4 bases; J trimming: 2 bases; junction bases outside the gene matches: 12. This CDR3 region has 17 residues.

The rearrangement uses TRBV28 and TRBJ1-3, with no clear D. Deletions cut 5 bases from V and 0 bases from J, with 11 bases between. The CDR3 is 15 residues long. Germline CDR1 reads MDHEN; CDR2 reads SYDVKM. CDR3 DNA: TGTGCCAGCAGTCGGAGGTCACGCTCTGGAAACACCATATATTTT. Protein: CASSRRSRSGNTIYF.

The J gene is TRBJ1-1, the V gene TRBV6-1; D gene unclear. Germline loops: CDR1 MNHNS, CDR2 SASEGT. This CDR3 contains 14 residues. V was trimmed by 3 bases and J by 3 bases, leaving 11 bases between them. The CDR3 DNA is TGTGCCAGCAGTGACCCCAGAGACTACACTGAAGCTTTCTTT. It yields the protein CASSDPRDYTEAFF.

The chain joins TRBV7-2 to TRBJ2-3; 12 nucleotides match TRBD2. The CDR3 extends over 19 amino acids. Germline V CDR1 and CDR2: SGHTA, FQGNSA. With V trimmed by 1 base and J by 1 base, 9 bases remained unmatched. The CDR3 sequence is CASSLEGRLAGARTDTQYF. The CDR3 nucleotides are TGTGCCAGCAGCTTAGAGGGTCGACTAGCGGGGGCCCGCACAGATACGCAGTATTTT.

The V gene is TRBV9, the J gene TRBJ2-1; D unclear. Deletions cut 0 bases from V and 3 bases from J, with 13 bases between. The CDR3 runs 16 residues. The V gene's germline CDR1 is SGDLS and CDR2 YYNGEE. The CDR3 region is CASSVEKAGLYNEQFF. The CDR3 DNA follows: TGTGCCAGCAGCGTAGAAAAGGCTGGGCTCTACAATGAGCAGTTCTTC.

The chain carries TRBV5-4 and TRBJ2-2; TRBD1 agrees at 8 bases. Looked up from germline, CDR1 is SGHNT and CDR2 is YYREEE (reference sequence). With V trimmed by 9 bases and J by 5 bases, 9 bases remained unmatched. The CDR3 covers 14 residues. CDR3 bases: TGTGCCACCTCGGACAGGGAAGGAACCGGGGAGCTGTTTTTT. It yields the protein CATSDREGTGELFF.

This clone was seen only once. This chain connects TRBV7-3 to TRBJ2-7; 7 nucleotides line up with TRBD2. CDR3 length equals 16 residues. J lost 0 bases, V lost 0 bases, and 5 bases had no gene match. Per germline, CDR1 SGHTA and CDR2 FQGTGA. CDR3 loop: CASSLTGGGSSYEQYF. In nucleotides, the CDR3 is TGTGCCAGCAGCTTAACTGGGGGGGGGAGCTCCTACGAGCAGTACTTC.

This chain links TRBV5-5 with TRBJ1-4, with a possible D match to TRBD1 (5 bases). This CDR3 comprises 16 residues. V was clipped by 4 bases and J by 6 bases, with 19 bases between them. Germline loops: CDR1 SGHKS, CDR2 YYEKEE (reference sequence). The CDR3 coding sequence is TGTGCCAGCAGCCCAAATGACAGACTGATTGATGAAAAACTGTTTTTT. Translated: CASSPNDRLIDEKLFF.